This T cell receptor (beta chain) is drawn from a study of shared clonotypes between healthy human individuals. On this clone: Its specificity is unknown.

Per the original data handling: Filtering of immunoSEQ junctional sequences could not match full-length read filtering. Sequenced by immunoSEQ multiplex PCR; TCRdb stores in-frame clones only, minus some. Clone size and the V and J calls come from that table; the DNA yielded D and trimming. The sample contains under 600,000 clones, around 97% of which appear only once. CDR3 length: 13 residues. Deletions cut 4 bases from V and 4 bases from J, with 8 bases between. Germline CDR1 is MDHEN and CDR2 is SYDVKM. Notes on the study in general: Blood was the only sampled material, and tissue repertoires likely differ. Shared across four donors were roughly 5.3% of the naive CD4 clonotypes.

The sample was naive CD4+ T cells sorted from blood. Subset given: CD45RA+ positively selected. The clonotype originates from a woman in her 30s in good health. J is TRBJ1-5 and V is TRBV28; D call uncertain. CDR3 sequence (DNA): TGTGCCAGCAGTTCCACCCCAAATCAGCCCCAGCATTTT. This translates into CASSSTPNQPQHF.